A selection of T cell receptor beta chains follows, all from one sample in a study of cytomegalovirus exposure and HLA in healthy donors. Sequencing was performed with immunoSEQ multiplex PCR; in TCRdb, only in-frame clones are kept and a portion is missing. The sample has some 180,000 clones, around three quarters seen once. Sequenced: PBMCs. These receptors all come from a woman aged 25 to 39 in good health and CMV-seropositive. Each CDR3 is given with its conserved first and last residue. The D gene is left open where the match is weak. Only part of the rows carry a size: once, few, many, or a class if the clone is expanded.

v_gene: TRBV19
abundance: NA
d_gene: NA
j_gene: TRBJ2-7
CDR3nt: TGTGCCACTTCAATTCAGGCCCCCTACGAGCAGTACTTC
CDR3aa: CATSIQAPYEQYF

v_gene: TRBV21-1
abundance: NA
d_gene: NA
j_gene: TRBJ2-7
CDR3nt: TGTGCCAGCAGCAAAGGGGACAGACCAGCCCCTCTGGACGAGCAGTACTTC
CDR3aa: CASSKGDRPAPLDEQYF

v_gene: TRBV4-3
abundance: once
d_gene: NA
j_gene: TRBJ1-3
CDR3nt: TGCGCCAGCAGCCCAGGAAGGGACTCTGGAACCACCATATATTTT
CDR3aa: CASSPGRDSGTTIYF

v_gene: TRBV7-2
abundance: NA
d_gene: TRBD2
j_gene: TRBJ2-2
CDR3nt: TGTGCCAGCAGCTTACTCGGGGGGACGAACACCGGGGAGCTGTTTTTT
CDR3aa: CASSLLGGTNTGELFF

v_gene: TRBV11-2
abundance: NA
d_gene: NA
j_gene: TRBJ2-7
CDR3nt: TGTGCCAGCAGCTTAGAAGGGGGAGAGCAGTACTTC
CDR3aa: CASSLEGGEQYF

v_gene: TRBV4-1
abundance: NA
d_gene: NA
j_gene: TRBJ2-6
CDR3nt: TGCGCCAGCAGCCAAGTGCCGGGGGGCCTCTCTGGGGCCAACGTCCTGACTTTC
CDR3aa: CASSQVPGGLSGANVLTF

v_gene: TRBV6-6
abundance: NA
d_gene: NA
j_gene: TRBJ2-5
CDR3nt: TGTGCCAGCAGTTACGGAGAAGAGACCCAGTACTTC
CDR3aa: CASSYGEETQYF

v_gene: TRBV7-9
abundance: NA
d_gene: NA
j_gene: TRBJ2-3
CDR3nt: TGTGCCAGCAGCACGCCCAACTATCAGATGAGTACGCAGTATTTT
CDR3aa: CASSTPNYQMSTQYF

v_gene: TRBV12-5
abundance: NA
d_gene: TRBD1
j_gene: TRBJ2-1
CDR3nt: TGTGCTAGTGGTTTGGTACAGGGGGTGGGTAATGAGCAGTTCTTC
CDR3aa: CASGLVQGVGNEQFF

v_gene: TRBV9
abundance: NA
d_gene: TRBD1
j_gene: TRBJ1-3
CDR3nt: TGTGCCAGCAGCGTGTCCGGGACAGTCTCTGGAAACACCATATATTTT
CDR3aa: CASSVSGTVSGNTIYF

v_gene: TRBV5-8
abundance: NA
d_gene: NA
j_gene: TRBJ1-5
CDR3nt: TGTGCCGGCAGCGCCCGGGGGGCGAGCAATCAGCCCCAGCATTTT
CDR3aa: CAGSARGASNQPQHF

v_gene: TRBV19
abundance: NA
d_gene: TRBD2
j_gene: TRBJ2-3
CDR3nt: TGTGCCACCTCCCTGACTAGCGGGAGTCGTGGAGATACGCAGTATTTT
CDR3aa: CATSLTSGSRGDTQYF

v_gene: TRBV19
abundance: NA
d_gene: TRBD1
j_gene: TRBJ1-4
CDR3nt: TGTGCCAGTAGTCCGGGACAGGGTTTAGGGGCTAATGAAAAACTGTTTTTT
CDR3aa: CASSPGQGLGANEKLFF

v_gene: TRBV16
abundance: NA
d_gene: NA
j_gene: TRBJ2-7
CDR3nt: TGTGCCAGCAGCCAATCGGCGGCCTCCGAGCAGTACTTC
CDR3aa: CASSQSAASEQYF

v_gene: TRBV2
abundance: NA
d_gene: NA
j_gene: TRBJ1-4
CDR3nt: TGTGCCAGCAGTGAAGTCCTGCCGAAGCGAAAGTCCCTGTTTTTT
CDR3aa: CASSEVLPKRKSLFF

v_gene: TRBV2
abundance: once
d_gene: NA
j_gene: TRBJ1-6
CDR3nt: TGTGCCAGCACCCCCCCAGGTTTTTCCAATTCACCCCTCCACTTT
CDR3aa: CASTPPGFSNSPLHF

v_gene: TRBV29-1
abundance: NA
d_gene: NA
j_gene: TRBJ2-3
CDR3nt: TGCAGCGTGTCAGAATACACAGATACGCAGTATTTT
CDR3aa: CSVSEYTDTQYF

v_gene: TRBV28
abundance: NA
d_gene: NA
j_gene: TRBJ2-2
CDR3nt: TGTGCCAGCAGTTTCAACAGTAACACCGGGGAGCTGTTTTTT
CDR3aa: CASSFNSNTGELFF

v_gene: TRBV5-7
abundance: NA
d_gene: TRBD1
j_gene: TRBJ1-2
CDR3nt: TGTGCCAGCAGCTTCATATCGGACAGGGGGATTGGCTACACCTTC
CDR3aa: CASSFISDRGIGYTF

v_gene: TRBV30
abundance: NA
d_gene: NA
j_gene: TRBJ1-4
CDR3nt: TGTGCCTGTAGAAAATTTGGTGAAAAACTGTTTTTT
CDR3aa: CACRKFGEKLFF

v_gene: TRBV4-3
abundance: once
d_gene: TRBD1
j_gene: TRBJ2-3
CDR3nt: TGCGCCAGCAGCCGGCGATCTATAGGGGACAGGGGAGGCACAGATACGCAGTATTTT
CDR3aa: CASSRRSIGDRGGTDTQYF

v_gene: TRBV28
abundance: NA
d_gene: TRBD1
j_gene: TRBJ1-5
CDR3nt: TGTACTCAGATGGGGAACAGGGGTTTGTGGCAGCCCCAGCATTTT
CDR3aa: CTQMGNRGLWQPQHF

v_gene: TRBV30
abundance: NA
d_gene: NA
j_gene: TRBJ1-6
CDR3nt: TGTGCCTGGAGTGGGCCCCGGCAGCGTGAGTCACCCCTCCACTTT
CDR3aa: CAWSGPRQRESPLHF